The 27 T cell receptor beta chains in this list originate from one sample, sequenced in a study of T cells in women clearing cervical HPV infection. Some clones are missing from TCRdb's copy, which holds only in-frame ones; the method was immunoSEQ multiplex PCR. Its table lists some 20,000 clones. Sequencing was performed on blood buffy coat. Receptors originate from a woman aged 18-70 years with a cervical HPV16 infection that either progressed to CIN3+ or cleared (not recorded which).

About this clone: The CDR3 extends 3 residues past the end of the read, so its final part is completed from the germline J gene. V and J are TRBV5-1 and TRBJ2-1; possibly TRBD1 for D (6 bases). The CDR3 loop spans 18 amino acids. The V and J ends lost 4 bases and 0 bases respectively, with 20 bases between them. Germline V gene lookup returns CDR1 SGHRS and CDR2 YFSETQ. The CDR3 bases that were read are TGCGCCAGCAGCCCAACAGTGGGCACAGGGAGCTCCTACAATGAG. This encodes CASSPTVGTGSSYNE. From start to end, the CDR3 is CASSPTVGTGSSYNEQFF.

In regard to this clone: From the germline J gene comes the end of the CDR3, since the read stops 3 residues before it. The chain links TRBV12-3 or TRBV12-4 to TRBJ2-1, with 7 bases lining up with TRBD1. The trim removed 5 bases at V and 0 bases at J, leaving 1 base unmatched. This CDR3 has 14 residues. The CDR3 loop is CASSDRASYNEQFF. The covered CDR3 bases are TGTGCCAGCAGTGACAGGGCCTCCTACAATGAG.

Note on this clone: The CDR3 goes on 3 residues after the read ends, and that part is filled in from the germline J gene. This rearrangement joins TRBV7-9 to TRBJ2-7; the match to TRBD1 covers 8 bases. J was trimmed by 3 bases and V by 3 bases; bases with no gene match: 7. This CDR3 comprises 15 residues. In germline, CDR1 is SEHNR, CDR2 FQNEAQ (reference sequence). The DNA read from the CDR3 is TGTGCCAGCAGCTTGGCCGGGACAGGAATCTACGAG. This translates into CASSLAGTGIYE. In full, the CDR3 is CASSLAGTGIYEQYF. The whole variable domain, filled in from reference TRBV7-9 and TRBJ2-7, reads DTGVSQNPRHKITKRGQNVTFRCDPISEHNRLYWYRQTLGQGPEFLTYFQNEAQLEKSRLLSDRFSAERPKGSFSTLEIQRTEQGDSAMYLCASSLAGTGIYEQYFGPGTRLTVT.

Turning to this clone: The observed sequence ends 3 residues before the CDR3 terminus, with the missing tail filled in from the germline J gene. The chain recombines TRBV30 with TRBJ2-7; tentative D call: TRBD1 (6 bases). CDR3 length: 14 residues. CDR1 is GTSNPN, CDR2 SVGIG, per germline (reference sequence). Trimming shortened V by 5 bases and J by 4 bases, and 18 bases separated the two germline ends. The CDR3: CAWARGTQLYEQYF. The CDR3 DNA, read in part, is TGTGCCTGGGCTAGGGGGACACAACTTTACGAG.

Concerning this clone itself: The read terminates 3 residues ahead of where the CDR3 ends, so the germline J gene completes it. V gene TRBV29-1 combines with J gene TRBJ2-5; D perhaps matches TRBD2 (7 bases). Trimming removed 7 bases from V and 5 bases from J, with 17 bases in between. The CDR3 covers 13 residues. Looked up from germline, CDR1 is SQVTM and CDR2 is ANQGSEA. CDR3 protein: CSGKGGLRETQYF. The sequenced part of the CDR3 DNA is TGCAGCGGGAAGGGGGGGCTAAGGGAGACC.

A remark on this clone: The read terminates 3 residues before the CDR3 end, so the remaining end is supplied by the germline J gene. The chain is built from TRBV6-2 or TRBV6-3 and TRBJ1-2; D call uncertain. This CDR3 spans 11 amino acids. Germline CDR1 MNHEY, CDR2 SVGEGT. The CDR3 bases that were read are TGTGCCAGCAGTAAGCGGGGTCGG. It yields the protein CASSKRGR. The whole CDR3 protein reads CASSKRGRYTF.

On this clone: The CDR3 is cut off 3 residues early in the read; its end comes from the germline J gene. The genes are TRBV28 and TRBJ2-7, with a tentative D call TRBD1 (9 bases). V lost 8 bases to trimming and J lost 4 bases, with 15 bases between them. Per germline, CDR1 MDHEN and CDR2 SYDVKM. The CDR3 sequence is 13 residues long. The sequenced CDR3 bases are TGTGCCAGCTTAGCGGGACAGGGTTACGAG. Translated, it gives CASLAGQGYE. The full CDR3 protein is CASLAGQGYEQYF.

CDR3 amino acids: CSARTPGVTEAFF. CDR3 DNA (partial): TGCAGTGCTAGAACCCCCGGGGTCACTGAA. The chain links TRBV20-1 to TRBJ1-1; D not resolved. The CDR3 goes on 3 residues after the read ends, and that part is filled in from the germline J gene. The germline V gene has CDR1 DFQATT and CDR2 SNEGSKA (reference sequence). The CDR3 has 13 residues. The V gene lost 2 bases and the J gene lost 4 bases, with 11 bases spanning the gap.

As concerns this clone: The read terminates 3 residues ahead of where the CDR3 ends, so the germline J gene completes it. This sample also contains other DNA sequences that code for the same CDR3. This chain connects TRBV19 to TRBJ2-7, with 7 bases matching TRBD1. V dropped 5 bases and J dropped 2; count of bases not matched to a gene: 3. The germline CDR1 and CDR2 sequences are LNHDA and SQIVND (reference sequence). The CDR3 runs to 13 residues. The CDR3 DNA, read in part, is TGTGCCAGTAGTCCGGGACAGACCTACGAG. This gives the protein CASSPGQTYE. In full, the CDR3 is CASSPGQTYEQYF.

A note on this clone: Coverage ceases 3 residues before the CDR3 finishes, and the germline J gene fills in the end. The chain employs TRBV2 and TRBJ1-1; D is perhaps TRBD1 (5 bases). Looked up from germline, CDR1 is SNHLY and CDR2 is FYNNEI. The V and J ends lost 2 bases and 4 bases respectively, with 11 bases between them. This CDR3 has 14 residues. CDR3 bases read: TGTGCCAGCAGTGAATATCGGGGGAGCACTGAA. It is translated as CASSEYRGSTE. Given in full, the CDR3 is CASSEYRGSTEAFF.

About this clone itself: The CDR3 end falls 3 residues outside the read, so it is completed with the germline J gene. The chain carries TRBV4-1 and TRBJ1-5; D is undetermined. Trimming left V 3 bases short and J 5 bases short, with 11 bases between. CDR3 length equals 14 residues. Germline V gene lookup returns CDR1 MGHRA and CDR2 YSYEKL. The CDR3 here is CASSQGHSDQPQHF. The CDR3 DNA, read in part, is TGCGCCAGCAGCCAGGGCCATTCGGATCAGCCC.

The CDR3 sequence is CASSYSSKGEAFF. CDR3 bases read: TGTGCCAGCAGTTACTCGAGTAAAGGGGAA. The chain employs TRBV6-2 or TRBV6-3 and TRBJ1-1; D call uncertain. The read halts 3 residues ahead of the CDR3 end, with the missing end drawn from the germline J gene. The germline CDR1 and CDR2 sequences are MNHEY and SVGEGT. The CDR3 length is 13 residues.

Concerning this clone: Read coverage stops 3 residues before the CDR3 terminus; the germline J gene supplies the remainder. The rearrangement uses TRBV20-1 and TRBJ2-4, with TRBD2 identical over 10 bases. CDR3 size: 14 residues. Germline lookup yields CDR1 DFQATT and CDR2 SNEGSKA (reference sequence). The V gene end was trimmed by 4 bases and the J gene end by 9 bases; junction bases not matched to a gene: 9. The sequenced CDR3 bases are TGCAGTGCTACTACCGGGACTAGCGCCCGCATT. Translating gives CSATTGTSARI. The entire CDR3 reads CSATTGTSARIQYF.

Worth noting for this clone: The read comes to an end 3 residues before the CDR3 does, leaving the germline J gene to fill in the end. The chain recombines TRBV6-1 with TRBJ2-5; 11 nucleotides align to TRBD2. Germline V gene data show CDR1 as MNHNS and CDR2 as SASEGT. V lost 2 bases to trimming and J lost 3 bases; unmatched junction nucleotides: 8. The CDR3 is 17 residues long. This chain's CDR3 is CASSEWLAGGRKETQYF. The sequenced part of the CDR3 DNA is TGTGCCAGCAGTGAATGGCTAGCGGGGGGAAGAAAAGAGACC.

The CDR3 protein is CASSLDRGPNSPLHF. The CDR3 bases that were read are TGTGCCAGCAGCTTAGACAGGGGACCGAATTCACCC. V and J are TRBV7-6 and TRBJ1-6, with 7 bases fitting TRBD1. Coverage ceases 3 residues before the CDR3 finishes, and the germline J gene fills in the end. J was trimmed by 7 bases and V by 1 base; bases with no gene match: 4. Germline V gene sequence: CDR1 SGHVS, CDR2 FNYEAQ. The CDR3 runs 15 residues.

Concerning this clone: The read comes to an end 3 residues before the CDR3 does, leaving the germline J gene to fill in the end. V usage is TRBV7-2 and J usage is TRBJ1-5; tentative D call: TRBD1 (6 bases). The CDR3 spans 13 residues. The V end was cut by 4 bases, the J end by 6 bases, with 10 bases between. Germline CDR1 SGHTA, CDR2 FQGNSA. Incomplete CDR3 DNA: TGTGCCAGCAGCTACCGAGGGGGTCAGCCC. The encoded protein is CASSYRGGQP. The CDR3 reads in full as CASSYRGGQPQHF.

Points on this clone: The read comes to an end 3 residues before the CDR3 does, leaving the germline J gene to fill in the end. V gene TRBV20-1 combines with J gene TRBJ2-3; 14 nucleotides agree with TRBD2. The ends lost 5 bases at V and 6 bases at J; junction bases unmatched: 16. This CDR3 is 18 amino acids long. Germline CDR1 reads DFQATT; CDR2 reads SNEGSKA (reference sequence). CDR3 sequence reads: CSAPPADMGLAGEDTQYF. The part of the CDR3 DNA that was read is TGCAGTGCTCCACCTGCGGATATGGGACTAGCGGGAGAGGATACG.

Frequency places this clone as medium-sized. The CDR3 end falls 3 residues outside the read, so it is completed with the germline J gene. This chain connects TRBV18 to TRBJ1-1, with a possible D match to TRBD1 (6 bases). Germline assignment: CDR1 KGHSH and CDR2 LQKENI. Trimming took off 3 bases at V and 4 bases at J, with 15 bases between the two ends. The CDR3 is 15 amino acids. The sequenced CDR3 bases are TGTGCCAGCTCACCGTCCGGGGACACCTTCACTGAA. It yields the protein CASSPSGDTFTE. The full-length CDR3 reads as CASSPSGDTFTEAFF.

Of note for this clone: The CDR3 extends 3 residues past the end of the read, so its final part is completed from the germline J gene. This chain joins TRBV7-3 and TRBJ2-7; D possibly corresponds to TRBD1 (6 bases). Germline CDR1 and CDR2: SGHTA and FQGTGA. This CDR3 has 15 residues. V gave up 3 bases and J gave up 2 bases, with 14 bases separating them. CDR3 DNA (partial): TGTGCCAGCAGCTTGAAGTCACAGGGACCCTACGAG. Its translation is CASSLKSQGPYE. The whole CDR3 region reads CASSLKSQGPYEQYF.

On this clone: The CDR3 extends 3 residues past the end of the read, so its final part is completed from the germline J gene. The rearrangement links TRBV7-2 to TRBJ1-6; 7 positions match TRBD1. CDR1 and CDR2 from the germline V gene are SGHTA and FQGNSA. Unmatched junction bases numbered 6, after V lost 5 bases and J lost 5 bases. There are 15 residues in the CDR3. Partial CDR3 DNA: TGTGCCAGCAGCGGACGGGACAGACATAATTCACCC. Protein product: CASSGRDRHNSP. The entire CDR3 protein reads CASSGRDRHNSPLHF.

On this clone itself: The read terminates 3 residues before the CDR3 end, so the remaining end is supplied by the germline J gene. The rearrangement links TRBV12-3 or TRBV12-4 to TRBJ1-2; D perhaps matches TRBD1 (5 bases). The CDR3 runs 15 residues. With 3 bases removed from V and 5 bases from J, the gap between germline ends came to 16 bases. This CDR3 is CASSFGARVGYGYTF. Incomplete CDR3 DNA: TGTGCCAGCAGTTTTGGGGCGAGGGTTGGGTATGGC.

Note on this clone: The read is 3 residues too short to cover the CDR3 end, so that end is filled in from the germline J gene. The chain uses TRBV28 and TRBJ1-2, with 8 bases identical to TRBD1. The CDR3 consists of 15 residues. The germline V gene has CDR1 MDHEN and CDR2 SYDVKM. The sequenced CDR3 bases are TGTGCCAGCAGTTTAGCGGAGTGGCAGGGGGCTAGG. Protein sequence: CASSLAEWQGAR. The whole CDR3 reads CASSLAEWQGARYTF.

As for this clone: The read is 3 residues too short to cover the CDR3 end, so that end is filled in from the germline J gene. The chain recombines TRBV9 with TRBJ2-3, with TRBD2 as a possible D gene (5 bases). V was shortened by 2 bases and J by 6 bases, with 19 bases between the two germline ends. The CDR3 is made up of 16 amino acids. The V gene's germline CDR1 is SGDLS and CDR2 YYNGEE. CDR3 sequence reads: CASSVNSGDTKDTQYF. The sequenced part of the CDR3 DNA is TGTGCCAGCAGCGTGAACTCCGGGGATACTAAGGATACG.

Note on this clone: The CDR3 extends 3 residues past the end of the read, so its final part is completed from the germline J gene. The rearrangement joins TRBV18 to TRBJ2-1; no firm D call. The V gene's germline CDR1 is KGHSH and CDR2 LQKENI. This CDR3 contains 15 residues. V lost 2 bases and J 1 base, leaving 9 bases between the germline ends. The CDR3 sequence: CASSPSPRSYNEQFF. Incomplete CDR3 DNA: TGTGCCAGCTCACCAAGCCCCCGGTCCTACAATGAG.

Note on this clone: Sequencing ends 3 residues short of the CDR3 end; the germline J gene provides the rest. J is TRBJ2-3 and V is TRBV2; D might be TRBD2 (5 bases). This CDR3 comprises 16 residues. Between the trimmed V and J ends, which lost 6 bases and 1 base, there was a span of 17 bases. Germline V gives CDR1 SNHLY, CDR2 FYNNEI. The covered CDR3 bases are TGTGCCAGCAGCCCCACGAGCGGCGTAGGCACAGATACG. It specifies CASSPTSGVGTDT. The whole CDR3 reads CASSPTSGVGTDTQYF.

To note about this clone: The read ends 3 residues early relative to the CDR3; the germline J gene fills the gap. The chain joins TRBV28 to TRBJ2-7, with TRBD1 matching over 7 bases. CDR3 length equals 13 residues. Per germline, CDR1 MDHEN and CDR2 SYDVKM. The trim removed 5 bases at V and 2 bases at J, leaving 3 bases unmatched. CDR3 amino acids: CASSEGGAYEQYF. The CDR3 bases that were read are TGTGCCAGCAGTGAAGGGGGCGCCTACGAG.

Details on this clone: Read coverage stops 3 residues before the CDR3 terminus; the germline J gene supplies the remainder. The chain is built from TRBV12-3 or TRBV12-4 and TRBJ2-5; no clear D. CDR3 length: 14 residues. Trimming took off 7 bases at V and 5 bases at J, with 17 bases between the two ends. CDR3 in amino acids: CASTQFAAMETQYF. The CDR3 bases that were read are TGTGCCAGCACCCAGTTTGCGGCGATGGAGACC.